This is a list of T cell receptor beta chains from one sample in a study of blood T cell repertoires in COVID-19. This table comes from immunoSEQ multiplex PCR, and its TCRdb copy is limited to in-frame clones, with some not included. This repertoire shows 90,000 to 130,000 clones, 55% to 75% found once; its top ten account for less than 2%. The sample taken for sequencing was peripheral blood. The receptors stem from a woman aged 35 to 49 with acute or convalescent COVID-19. Each CDR3 is given with its conserved first and last residue. A D gene is named only where the DNA matches it firmly. Not all rows give a size; the values are once, few, many and, for expanded clones, a class.

j_gene	len	d_gene	abundance	v_gene	CDR3nt	CDR3aa
TRBJ1-1	17	.	.	TRBV7-9	TGTGCCAGCAGCTCAGGGACTGCAAGAGTAAGGGGCACTGAAGCTTTCTTT	CASSSGTARVRGTEAFF
TRBJ1-3	15	TRBD1	.	TRBV9	TGTGCCAGCAGCCCCCGGACAGGGTCGGGAAACACCATATATTTT	CASSPRTGSGNTIYF
TRBJ2-4	14	.	.	TRBV29-1	TGCAGCGTCCCCAAGGAAGGGGTTGGGGACATTCAGTACTTC	CSVPKEGVGDIQYF
TRBJ2-7	13	.	.	TRBV5-4	TGTGCCAGCAGCAAAATGGGAGGATACGAGCAGTACTTC	CASSKMGGYEQYF
TRBJ1-6	13	.	.	TRBV7-2	TGTGCCAGCAGCAAAGACAGTAATTCACCCCTCCACTTT	CASSKDSNSPLHF
TRBJ1-2	17	.	.	TRBV10-3	TGTGCCATCAGTGAGCATCATGAGGGGACACTTTCAGCTGGCTACACCTTC	CAISEHHEGTLSAGYTF
TRBJ1-2	15	TRBD1	.	TRBV3-1/TRBV3-2	TGTGCCAGCAGCCAAGTGTCACAGGGGGCTCGAGGCTACACCTTC	CASSQVSQGARGYTF
TRBJ2-2	15	.	.	TRBV5-1	TGCGCCAGCAGCTTCAAGCCTCGGGGCACCGGGGAGCTGTTTTTT	CASSFKPRGTGELFF
TRBJ2-3	12	.	.	TRBV7-3	TGTGCCAGCAGCCGACTCGAGGATACGCAGTATTTT	CASSRLEDTQYF
TRBJ1-4	19	.	.	TRBV14	TGTGCCAGCAGCCAAGCCCTTCTAAGCCTAGGGGGTGCTAATGAAAAACTGTTTTTT	CASSQALLSLGGANEKLFF
TRBJ1-1	13	.	.	TRBV12-5	TGTGCTAGTGGTTTGACACAGGGCCATGAAGCTTTCTTT	CASGLTQGHEAFF
TRBJ1-4	14	.	.	TRBV27	TGTGCCAGCAGTTTGACAGCCAGTAATGAAAAACTGTTTTTT	CASSLTASNEKLFF
TRBJ2-5	15	TRBD2	few	TRBV7-9	TGTGCCAGCAGCGCGGGACTAGCGGGGGAAGAGACCCAGTACTTC	CASSAGLAGEETQYF
TRBJ2-7	14	.	.	TRBV6-5	TGTGCCAGCAGCCGAAACAGGGAAACCTACGAGCAGTACTTC	CASSRNRETYEQYF
TRBJ2-7	14	.	few	TRBV28	TGTGCCAGCAGTTCACAGGGGGGGATCTACGAGCAGTACTTC	CASSSQGGIYEQYF
TRBJ2-3	18	TRBD1	.	TRBV7-3	TGTGCCAGCAGCTTAAAGCCAGAAGGGAGACAGGGTCCAGATACGCAGTATTTT	CASSLKPEGRQGPDTQYF
TRBJ2-3	16	TRBD2	.	TRBV15	TGTGCCACCAGCAGAGATGGCGGGGGGAGCACAGATACGCAGTATTTT	CATSRDGGGSTDTQYF
TRBJ2-7	19	TRBD2	.	TRBV18	TGTGCCAGCTCACCGATACAGGGGACTAGCGGGGGGGCCGGCCACGAGCAGTACTTC	CASSPIQGTSGGAGHEQYF
TRBJ2-3	15	TRBD1	.	TRBV5-1	TGCGCCAGCAGCTCACAGGGGATAGGCACAGATACGCAGTATTTT	CASSSQGIGTDTQYF